This T cell receptor (beta chain) originates from a study of blood T cells in healthy people across ages. The V segment lost 0 bases and the J segment 8 bases; nucleotides outside the gene matches: 6. The CDR3 totals 15 residues. Looked up from germline, CDR1 is SGDLS and CDR2 is YYNGEE. Turning to this clonotype: What it binds is unknown.

Study observations and caveats: Roughly linearly, TCR beta diversity per million T cells fell as age increased.

PCR was performed a second time for about 6 to 11 cycles using a sample-barcoded 5' primer and a J-beta primer mix. With 12 random nucleotides, a template-switch adaptor tagged each individual cDNA molecule. TCRdb re-called the 5' RACE reads with MiXCR, one entry per CDR3 protein. Among 1.5 million to 2 million distinct CDR3 sequences listed, about two fifths were seen once. The V call is TRBV9, the J call TRBJ1-4, with 8 bases lining up with TRBD1. This sequence originates from a human donor in good health. The sequenced sample consisted of blood. The CDR3 loop reads CASSVAQGAREKLFF. In DNA, the CDR3 is TGTGCCAGCAGCGTAGCCCAGGGGGCACGAGAAAAACTGTTTTTT.